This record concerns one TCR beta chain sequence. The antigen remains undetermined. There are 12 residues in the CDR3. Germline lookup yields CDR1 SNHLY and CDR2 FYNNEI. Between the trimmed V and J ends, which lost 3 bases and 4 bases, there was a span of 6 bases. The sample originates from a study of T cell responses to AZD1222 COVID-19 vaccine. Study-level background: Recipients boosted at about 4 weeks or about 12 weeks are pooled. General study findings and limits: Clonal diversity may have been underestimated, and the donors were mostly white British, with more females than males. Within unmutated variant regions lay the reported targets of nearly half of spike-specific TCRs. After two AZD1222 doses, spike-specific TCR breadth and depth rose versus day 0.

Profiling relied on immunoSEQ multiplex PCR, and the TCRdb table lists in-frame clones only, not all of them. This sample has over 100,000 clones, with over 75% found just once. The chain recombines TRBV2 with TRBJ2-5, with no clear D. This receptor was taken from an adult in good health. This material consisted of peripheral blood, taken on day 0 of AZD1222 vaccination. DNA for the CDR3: TGTGCCAGCAGTGATTATACAGAGACCCAGTACTTC. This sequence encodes CASSDYTETQYF.